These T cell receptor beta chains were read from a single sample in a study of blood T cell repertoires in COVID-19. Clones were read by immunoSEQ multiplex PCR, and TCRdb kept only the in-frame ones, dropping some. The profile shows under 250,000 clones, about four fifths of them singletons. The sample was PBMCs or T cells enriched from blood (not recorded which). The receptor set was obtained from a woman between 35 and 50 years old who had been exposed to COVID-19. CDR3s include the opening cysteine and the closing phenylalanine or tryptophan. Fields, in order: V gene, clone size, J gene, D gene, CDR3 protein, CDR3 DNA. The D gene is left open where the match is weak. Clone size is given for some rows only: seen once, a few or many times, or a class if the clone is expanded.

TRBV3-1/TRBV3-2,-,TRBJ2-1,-,CASSPRRGVSNEQFF,TGTGCCAGCAGCCCCCGTCGCGGGGTGAGCAATGAGCAGTTCTTC
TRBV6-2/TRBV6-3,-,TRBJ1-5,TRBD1,CASSSDRGGQPQHF,TGTGCCAGCAGTTCCGACAGGGGGGGCCAGCCCCAGCATTTT
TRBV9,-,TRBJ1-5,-,CASSVGGQPQHF,TGTGCCAGCAGCGTAGGCGGACAGCCCCAGCATTTT
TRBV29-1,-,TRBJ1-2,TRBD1,CSVGRGYGYTF,TGCAGCGTTGGCAGGGGGTACGGCTACACCTTC
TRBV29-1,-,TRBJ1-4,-,CSVDIGQGYNEKLFF,TGCAGCGTTGATATCGGGCAGGGATACAATGAAAAACTGTTTTTT
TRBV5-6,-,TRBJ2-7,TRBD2,CASSLGTSGNYEQYF,TGTGCCAGCAGCTTGGGGACTAGCGGCAACTACGAGCAGTACTTC
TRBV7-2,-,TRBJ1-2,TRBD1,CASSLGRTGDYGYTF,TGTGCCAGCAGCTTAGGCAGGACAGGGGACTATGGCTACACCTTC
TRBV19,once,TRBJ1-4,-,CASSVRPDNEKLFF,TGTGCCAGTAGTGTACGTCCAGATAATGAAAAACTGTTTTTT
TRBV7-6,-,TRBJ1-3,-,CASSSDTPSGNTIYF,TGTGCCAGCAGCTCGGACACCCCCTCTGGAAACACCATATATTTT
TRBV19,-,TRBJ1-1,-,CAGRQGPNTEAFF,TGTGCCGGACGTCAGGGCCCGAACACTGAAGCTTTCTTT
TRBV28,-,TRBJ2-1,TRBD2,CASSLFGTSGLHEQFF,TGTGCCAGCAGTTTATTCGGGACTAGTGGTCTCCATGAGCAGTTCTTC
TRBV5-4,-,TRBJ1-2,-,CASSLIAQSYGYTF,TGTGCCAGCAGCTTAATAGCCCAGAGCTATGGCTACACCTTC
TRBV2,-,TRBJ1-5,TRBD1,CASRERTGSDQPQHF,TGTGCCAGCAGAGAACGGACAGGAAGTGATCAGCCCCAGCATTTT
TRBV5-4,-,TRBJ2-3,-,CASSLGSRGPDTQYF,TGTGCCAGCAGCTTGGGGAGCAGGGGCCCAGATACGCAGTATTTT